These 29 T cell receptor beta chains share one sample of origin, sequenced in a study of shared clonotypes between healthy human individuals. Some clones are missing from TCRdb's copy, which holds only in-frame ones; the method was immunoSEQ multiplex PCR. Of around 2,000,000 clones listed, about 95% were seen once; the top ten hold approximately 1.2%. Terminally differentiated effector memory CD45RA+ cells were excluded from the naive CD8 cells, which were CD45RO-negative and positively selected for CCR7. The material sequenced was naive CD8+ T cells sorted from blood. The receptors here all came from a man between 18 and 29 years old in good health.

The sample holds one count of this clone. CDR3 region: CASSLYWDSYQETQYF. In DNA, the CDR3 is TGTGCCAGCAGTTTATACTGGGACAGTTACCAAGAGACCCAGTACTTC. V gene TRBV27 combines with J gene TRBJ2-5; TRBD1 matches at 7 bases. The CDR3 consists of 16 residues. With V trimmed by 1 base and J by 0 bases, 5 bases remained unmatched. Germline V gene lookup returns CDR1 MNHEY and CDR2 SMNVEV (reference sequence).

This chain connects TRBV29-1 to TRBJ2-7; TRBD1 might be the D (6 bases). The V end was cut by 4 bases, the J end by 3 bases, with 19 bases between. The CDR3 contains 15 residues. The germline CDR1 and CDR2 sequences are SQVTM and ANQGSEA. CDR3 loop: CSVVQVGTNFYEQYF. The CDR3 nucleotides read TGCAGCGTTGTCCAAGTAGGGACAAATTTCTACGAGCAGTACTTC.

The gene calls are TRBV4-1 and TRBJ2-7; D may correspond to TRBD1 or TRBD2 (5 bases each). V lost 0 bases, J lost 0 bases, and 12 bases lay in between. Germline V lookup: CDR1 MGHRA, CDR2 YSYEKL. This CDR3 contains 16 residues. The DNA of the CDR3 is TGCGCCAGCAGCCAAGAGTCTGGGGGATTCTCCTACGAGCAGTACTTC. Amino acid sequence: CASSQESGGFSYEQYF.

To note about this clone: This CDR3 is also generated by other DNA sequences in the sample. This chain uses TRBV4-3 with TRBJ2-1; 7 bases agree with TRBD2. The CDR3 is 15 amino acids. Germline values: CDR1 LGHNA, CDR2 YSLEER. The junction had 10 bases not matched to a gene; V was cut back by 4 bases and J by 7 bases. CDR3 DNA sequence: TGCGCCAGCAGCCCGGGTACTAGCGCCTTAAATGAGCAGTTCTTC. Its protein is CASSPGTSALNEQFF.

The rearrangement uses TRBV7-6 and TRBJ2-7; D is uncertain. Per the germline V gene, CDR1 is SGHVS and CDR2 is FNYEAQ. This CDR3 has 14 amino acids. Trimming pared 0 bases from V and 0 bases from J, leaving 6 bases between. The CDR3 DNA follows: TGTGCCAGCAGCTTAGCCCCCAACTCCTACGAGCAGTACTTC. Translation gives CASSLAPNSYEQYF.

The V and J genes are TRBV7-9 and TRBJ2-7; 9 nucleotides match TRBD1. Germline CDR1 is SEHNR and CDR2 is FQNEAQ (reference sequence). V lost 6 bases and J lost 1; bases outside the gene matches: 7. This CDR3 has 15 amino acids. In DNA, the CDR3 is TGTGCCAGCAGTACCCGGGACAGGGCGTCCTACGAGCAGTACTTC. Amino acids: CASSTRDRASYEQYF.

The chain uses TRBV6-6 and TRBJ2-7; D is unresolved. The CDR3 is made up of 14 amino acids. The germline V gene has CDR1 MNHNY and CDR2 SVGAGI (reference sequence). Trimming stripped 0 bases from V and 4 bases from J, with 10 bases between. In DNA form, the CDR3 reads TGTGCCAGCAGTTACTCGTGGCACGATTACGAGCAGTACTTC. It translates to CASSYSWHDYEQYF.

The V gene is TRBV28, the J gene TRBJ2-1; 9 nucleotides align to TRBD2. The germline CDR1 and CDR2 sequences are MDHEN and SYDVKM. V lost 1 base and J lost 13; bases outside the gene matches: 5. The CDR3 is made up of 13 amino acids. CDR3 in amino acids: CASSLSLAGPQFF. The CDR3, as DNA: TGTGCCAGCAGTTTATCGCTAGCGGGGCCCCAGTTCTTC.

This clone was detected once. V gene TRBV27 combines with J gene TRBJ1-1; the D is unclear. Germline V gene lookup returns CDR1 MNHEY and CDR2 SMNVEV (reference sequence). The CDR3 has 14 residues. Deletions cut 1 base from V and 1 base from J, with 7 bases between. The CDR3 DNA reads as TGTGCCAGCAGTTTATTTAGATCGAACACTGAAGCTTTCTTT. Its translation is CASSLFRSNTEAFF.

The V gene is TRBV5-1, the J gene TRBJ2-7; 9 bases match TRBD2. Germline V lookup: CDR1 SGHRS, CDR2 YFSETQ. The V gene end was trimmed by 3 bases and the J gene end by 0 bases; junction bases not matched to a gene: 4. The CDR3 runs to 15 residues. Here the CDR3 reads CASSWDSGGSYEQYF. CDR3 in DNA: TGCGCCAGCAGCTGGGATAGCGGGGGCTCCTACGAGCAGTACTTC.

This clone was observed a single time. CDR3 in amino acids: CASSLADRGLNGPTYEQYF. CDR3 DNA: TGCGCCAGCAGCCTAGCAGACAGGGGACTAAACGGGCCCACCTACGAGCAGTACTTC. The chain recombines TRBV5-1 with TRBJ2-7; D is possibly TRBD1 (8 bases). Germline lookup yields CDR1 SGHRS and CDR2 YFSETQ. V lost 4 bases to trimming and J lost 2 bases, with 28 bases between them. This CDR3 is built from 19 residues.

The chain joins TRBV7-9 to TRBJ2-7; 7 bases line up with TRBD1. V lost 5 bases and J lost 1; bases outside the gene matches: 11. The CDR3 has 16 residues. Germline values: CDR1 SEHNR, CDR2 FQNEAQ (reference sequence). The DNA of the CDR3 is TGTGCCAGCAGCCCCCCAGGGGGACCCTCTTCCTACGAGCAGTACTTC. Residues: CASSPPGGPSSYEQYF.

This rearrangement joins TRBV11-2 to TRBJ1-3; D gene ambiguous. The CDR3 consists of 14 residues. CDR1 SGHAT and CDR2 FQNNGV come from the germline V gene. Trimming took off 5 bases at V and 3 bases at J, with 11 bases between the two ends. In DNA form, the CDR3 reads TGTGCCAGCAGCCTCCTCTTAGGTGGAAACACCATATATTTT. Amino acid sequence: CASSLLLGGNTIYF.

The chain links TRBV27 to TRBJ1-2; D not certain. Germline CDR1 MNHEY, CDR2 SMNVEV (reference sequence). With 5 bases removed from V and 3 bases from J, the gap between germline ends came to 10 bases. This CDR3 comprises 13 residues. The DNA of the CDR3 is TGTGCCAGCAGTGCTAGCGCGGACTATGGCTACACCTTC. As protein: CASSASADYGYTF.

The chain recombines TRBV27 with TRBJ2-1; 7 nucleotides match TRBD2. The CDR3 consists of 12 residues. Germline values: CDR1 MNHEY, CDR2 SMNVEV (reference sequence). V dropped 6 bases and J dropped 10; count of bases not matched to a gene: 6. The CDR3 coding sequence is TGTGCCAGCAGCTTCGAAGCGGGGGAGCAGTTCTTC. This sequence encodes CASSFEAGEQFF.

CDR3 nucleotides: TGTGCCAGCAGCTCACGCCACAGGGGCCAAGATACGCAGTATTTT. Translating gives CASSSRHRGQDTQYF. This chain uses TRBV28 with TRBJ2-3, with 7 nucleotides matching TRBD1. Trimming cost V 6 bases and J 5 bases; bases outside gene matches: 11. Germline assignment: CDR1 MDHEN and CDR2 SYDVKM. The CDR3 spans 15 residues.

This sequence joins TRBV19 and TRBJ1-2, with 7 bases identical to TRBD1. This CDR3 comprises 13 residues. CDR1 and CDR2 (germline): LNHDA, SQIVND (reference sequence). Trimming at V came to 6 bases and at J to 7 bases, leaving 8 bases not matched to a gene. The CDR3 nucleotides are TGTGCCAGTAGCATGGGGACAGACCTTGGCTACACCTTC. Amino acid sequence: CASSMGTDLGYTF.

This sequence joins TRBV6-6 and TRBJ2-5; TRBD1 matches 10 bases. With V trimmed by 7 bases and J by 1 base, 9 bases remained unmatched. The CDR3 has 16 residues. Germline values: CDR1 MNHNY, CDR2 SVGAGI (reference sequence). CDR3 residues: CASTQLDRGLQETQYF. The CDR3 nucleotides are TGTGCCAGCACACAACTTGACAGGGGGCTCCAAGAGACCCAGTACTTC.

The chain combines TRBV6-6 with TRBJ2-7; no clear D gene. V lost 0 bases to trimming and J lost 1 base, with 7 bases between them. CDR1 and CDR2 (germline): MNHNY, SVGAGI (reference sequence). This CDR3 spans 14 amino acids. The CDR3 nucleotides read TGTGCCAGCAGTTACTCTTCAGCTTCCTACGAGCAGTACTTC. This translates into CASSYSSASYEQYF.

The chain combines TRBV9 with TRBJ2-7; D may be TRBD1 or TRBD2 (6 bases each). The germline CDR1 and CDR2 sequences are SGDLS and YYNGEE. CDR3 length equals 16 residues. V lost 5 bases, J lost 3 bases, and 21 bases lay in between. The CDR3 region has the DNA TGTGCCAGCAGTCCCGGGGAGGACAGCCTTTACTACGAGCAGTACTTC. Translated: CASSPGEDSLYYEQYF.

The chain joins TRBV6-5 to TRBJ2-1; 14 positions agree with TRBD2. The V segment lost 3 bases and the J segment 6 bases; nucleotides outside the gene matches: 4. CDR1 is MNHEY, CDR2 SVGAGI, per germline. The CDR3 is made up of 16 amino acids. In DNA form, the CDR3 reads TGTGCCAGCAGTTATTACGGGACTAGCGGGGGCAATGAGCAGTTCTTC. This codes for CASSYYGTSGGNEQFF.

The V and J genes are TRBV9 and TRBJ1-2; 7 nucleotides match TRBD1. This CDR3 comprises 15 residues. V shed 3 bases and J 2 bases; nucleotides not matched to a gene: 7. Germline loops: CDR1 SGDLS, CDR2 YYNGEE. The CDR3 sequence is CASSATGTVNYGYTF. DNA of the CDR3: TGTGCCAGCAGCGCGACCGGGACAGTGAACTATGGCTACACCTTC.

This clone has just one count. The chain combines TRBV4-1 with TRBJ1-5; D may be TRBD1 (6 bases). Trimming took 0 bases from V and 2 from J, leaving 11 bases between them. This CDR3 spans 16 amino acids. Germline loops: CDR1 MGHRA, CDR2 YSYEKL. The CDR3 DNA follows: TGCGCCAGCAGCCAAGAATCACAGGGTGGCAATCAGCCCCAGCATTTT. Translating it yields CASSQESQGGNQPQHF.

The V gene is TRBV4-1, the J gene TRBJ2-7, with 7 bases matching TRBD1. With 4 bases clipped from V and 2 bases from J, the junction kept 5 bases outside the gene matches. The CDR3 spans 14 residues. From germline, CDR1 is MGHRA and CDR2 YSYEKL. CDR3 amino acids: CASSPDRKTYEQYF. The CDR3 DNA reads TGCGCCAGCAGCCCGGACAGGAAAACCTACGAGCAGTACTTC.

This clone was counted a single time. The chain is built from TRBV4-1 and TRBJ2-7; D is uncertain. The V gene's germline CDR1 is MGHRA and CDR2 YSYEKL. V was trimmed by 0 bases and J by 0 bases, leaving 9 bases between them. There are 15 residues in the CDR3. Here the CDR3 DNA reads TGCGCCAGCAGCCAAGAAACAGCCCTCTCCTACGAGCAGTACTTC. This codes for CASSQETALSYEQYF.

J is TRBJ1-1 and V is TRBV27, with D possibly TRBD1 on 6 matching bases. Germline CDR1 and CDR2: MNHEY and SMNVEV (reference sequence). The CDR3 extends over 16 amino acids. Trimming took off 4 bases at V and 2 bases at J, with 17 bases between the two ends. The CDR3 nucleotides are TGTGCCAGCAGTTGCCCGGGGGCGATCCCCAACACTGAAGCTTTCTTT. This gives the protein CASSCPGAIPNTEAFF.

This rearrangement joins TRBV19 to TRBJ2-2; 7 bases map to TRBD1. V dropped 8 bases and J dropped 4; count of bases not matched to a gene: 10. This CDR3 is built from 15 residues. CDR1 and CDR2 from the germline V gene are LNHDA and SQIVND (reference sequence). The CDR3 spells CASHPFGTVTGELFF. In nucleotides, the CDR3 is TGTGCCAGTCACCCCTTCGGGACAGTCACCGGGGAGCTGTTTTTT.

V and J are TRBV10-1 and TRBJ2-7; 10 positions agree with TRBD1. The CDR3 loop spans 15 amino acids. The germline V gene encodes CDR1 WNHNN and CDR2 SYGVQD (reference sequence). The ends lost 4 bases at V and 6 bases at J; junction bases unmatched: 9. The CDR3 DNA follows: TGCGCCAGCAGTGCAGGGACAGGGGAACGGGGCGAGCAGTACTTC. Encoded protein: CASSAGTGERGEQYF.

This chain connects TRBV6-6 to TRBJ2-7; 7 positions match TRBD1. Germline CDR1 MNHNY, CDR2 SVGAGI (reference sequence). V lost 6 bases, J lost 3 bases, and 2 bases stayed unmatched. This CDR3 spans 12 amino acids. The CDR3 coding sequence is TGTGCCAGCAGGGGGACAGACTACGAGCAGTACTTC. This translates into CASRGTDYEQYF.